The next 29 T cell receptor beta chains were all read from a single sample in a study of a mutant IDH1 vaccine in newly diagnosed glioma. The protocol was immunoSEQ multiplex PCR, while the TCRdb copy is restricted to in-frame clones and leaves out a portion. The sample carries tens of thousands of clones, less than 90% recorded once. Described time point: baseline, week 1 (first vaccination visit). Treatment of the sample: pre-vaccination baseline after standard-of-care therapy. The source was PBMCs, collected from a glioma patient treated with radiotherapy, temozolomide or both. These receptor sequences come from a woman in her thirties or forties with glioma.

This chain links TRBV6-1 with TRBJ2-3; the D is unclear. The CDR3 has 12 residues. Trimming took off 6 bases at V and 4 bases at J, with 8 bases between the two ends. Germline CDR1 MNHNS, CDR2 SASEGT. CDR3 bases: TGTGCCAGCAGAGATACAGCAGATACGCAGTATTTT. This sequence encodes CASRDTADTQYF.

Judged by abundance, this clone is medium-sized. This chain links TRBV6-1 with TRBJ2-7; TRBD1 might be the D (5 bases). CDR3 length: 15 amino acids. The germline V gene has CDR1 MNHNS and CDR2 SASEGT. Trimming took off 2 bases at V and 3 bases at J, with 14 bases between the two ends. CDR3 sequence: CASSERQGEGYEQYF. CDR3 DNA sequence: TGTGCCAGCAGTGAAAGGCAGGGTGAAGGCTACGAGCAGTACTTC.

V and J are TRBV7-2 and TRBJ2-3; D ambiguous. Trimming removed 6 bases from V and 8 bases from J, with 12 bases in between. The CDR3 is made up of 12 amino acids. Germline V gives CDR1 SGHTA, CDR2 FQGNSA. CDR3 residues: CASSPLSVTQYF. The CDR3 region has the DNA TGTGCCAGCAGTCCCCTATCGGTTACGCAGTATTTT.

This chain connects TRBV4-2 to TRBJ1-3, with a tentative D call TRBD1 (5 bases). This CDR3 is 15 amino acids long. CDR1 LGHNA and CDR2 YNFKEQ come from the germline V gene. The V end was cut by 1 base, the J end by 2 bases, with 9 bases between. The CDR3 DNA reads as TGTGCCAGCAGCCAAGTGGTGGGGGCTGGAAACACCATATATTTT. Protein product: CASSQVVGAGNTIYF.

The rearrangement uses TRBV29-1 and TRBJ1-4, with D possibly matching TRBD1 (6 bases). V was pared by 6 bases and J by 5 bases, with 19 bases between. This CDR3 has 15 amino acids. In germline, CDR1 is SQVTM, CDR2 ANQGSEA. CDR3 in amino acids: CSVVQGTGRNEKLFF. CDR3 bases: TGCAGCGTGGTACAGGGTACGGGAAGAAATGAAAAACTGTTTTTT.

V usage is TRBV2 and J usage is TRBJ1-1, with D possibly TRBD1 on 5 matching bases. CDR3 length: 11 residues. V was clipped by 6 bases and J by 11 bases, with 13 bases between them. Per the germline V gene, CDR1 is SNHLY and CDR2 is FYNNEI. CDR3: CASRTEARAFF. The CDR3 DNA reads TGTGCCAGCAGGACAGAGGCCAGGGCTTTCTTT. Full variable domain (remainder filled in from reference TRBV2 and TRBJ1-1): EPEVTQTPSHQVTQMGQEVILRCVPISNHLYFYWYRQILGQKVEFLVSFYNNEISEKSEIFDDQFSVERPDGSNFTLKIRSTKLEDSAMYFCASRTEARAFFGQGTRLTVV.

The count of this clone is one. The rearrangement links TRBV6-1 to TRBJ1-4; D gene ambiguous. V shed 8 bases and J shed 10 bases, with 8 bases lying between them. The CDR3 sequence is 10 residues long. Germline V gives CDR1 MNHNS, CDR2 SASEGT. For the CDR3, the DNA is TGTGCCAGCCAAGCGGGAAAACTGTTTTTT. Its translation: CASQAGKLFF.

In this sample, this clone turned up once. V is TRBV30 and J is TRBJ1-5, with 8 bases that match TRBD1. Germline loops: CDR1 GTSNPN, CDR2 SVGIG (reference sequence). V shed 2 bases and J 0 bases; nucleotides not matched to a gene: 6. This CDR3 comprises 16 residues. CDR3 DNA sequence: TGTGCCTGGAGTCCGACAGGGGCTTATAGCAATCAGCCCCAGCATTTT. It specifies CAWSPTGAYSNQPQHF.

The chain joins TRBV15 to TRBJ2-1; D ambiguous. This CDR3 comprises 15 residues. The V gene lost 1 base and the J gene lost 5 bases, with 12 bases spanning the gap. Germline assignment: CDR1 LNHNV and CDR2 YYDKDF (reference sequence). CDR3 bases: TGTGCCACCAGCAGAGTTGGGCTAGAAAACAATGAGCAGTTCTTC. It yields the protein CATSRVGLENNEQFF. The whole variable domain, remainder taken from reference TRBV15 and TRBJ2-1, is DAMVIQNPRYQVTQFGKPVTLSCSQTLNHNVMYWYQQKSSQAPKLLFHYYDKDFNNEADTPDNFQSRRPNTSFCFLDIRSPGLGDTAMYLCATSRVGLENNEQFFGPGTRLTVL.

This clone was picked up a small number of times. The chain has TRBV6-1 and TRBJ1-1; D perhaps matches TRBD1 (5 bases). Germline assignment: CDR1 MNHNS and CDR2 SASEGT. V was pared by 5 bases and J by 2 bases, with 9 bases between. This CDR3 is built from 13 residues. The CDR3 region is CASSKGVNTEAFF. The CDR3 DNA reads as TGTGCCAGCAGTAAAGGGGTTAACACTGAAGCTTTCTTT.

The chain has TRBV19 and TRBJ2-6, with D unclear. Trimming removed 4 bases from V and 0 bases from J, with 16 bases in between. The CDR3 has 18 amino acids. The germline V gene encodes CDR1 LNHDA and CDR2 SQIVND (reference sequence). DNA of the CDR3: TGTGCCAGTAGTACCCCCCAGTGGTGGGACTCTGGGGCCAACGTCCTGACTTTC. Its translation is CASSTPQWWDSGANVLTF.

This clone is a singleton in its sample. V gene TRBV6-5 combines with J gene TRBJ1-2; no clear D. This CDR3 region has 13 residues. Germline-derived CDR1 and CDR2 are MNHEY and SVGAGI. V lost 5 bases to trimming and J lost 2 bases, with 9 bases between them. In nucleotides, the CDR3 is TGTGCCAGCAGTCCAGGTCTGAACTATGGCTACACCTTC. Amino acid sequence: CASSPGLNYGYTF.

The chain has TRBV18 and TRBJ2-1; weak D call: TRBD2 (6 bases). This CDR3 is 15 amino acids long. Germline V gene sequence: CDR1 KGHSH, CDR2 LQKENI. Trimming stripped 7 bases from V and 2 bases from J, with 15 bases between. The CDR3 DNA reads as TGTGCCAGCTTTCGCGGGGAGGTCACCTACAATGAGCAGTTCTTC. This translates into CASFRGEVTYNEQFF.

CDR3 amino acids: CAWKGVGYNEQFF. Written as DNA, the CDR3 is TGTGCCTGGAAAGGGGTCGGATACAATGAGCAGTTCTTC. V is TRBV30 and J is TRBJ2-1, with a possible D match to TRBD1 (5 bases). Trimming left V 4 bases short and J 4 bases short, with 11 bases between. CDR1 is GTSNPN, CDR2 SVGIG, per germline (reference sequence). The CDR3 covers 13 residues.

This sequence joins TRBV5-1 and TRBJ2-5; 14 bases fit TRBD2. Per the germline V gene, CDR1 is SGHRS and CDR2 is YFSETQ. The CDR3 contains 18 residues. V lost 0 bases to trimming and J lost 5 bases; unmatched junction nucleotides: 9. The CDR3 sequence: CASSLGLAGGHGQETQYF. The CDR3, as DNA: TGCGCCAGCAGCTTGGGACTAGCGGGAGGGCACGGTCAGGAGACCCAGTACTTC.

The chain recombines TRBV6-6 with TRBJ2-6; possible D gene TRBD1, 6 bases. This CDR3 region has 16 residues. Per germline, CDR1 MNHNY and CDR2 SVGAGI (reference sequence). V was clipped by 0 bases and J by 2 bases, with 8 bases between them. CDR3 loop: CASSYSRQAGANVLTF. DNA for the CDR3: TGTGCCAGCAGTTACTCGAGACAGGCTGGGGCCAACGTCCTGACTTTC.

This clone came up a few times. The rearrangement joins TRBV5-1 to TRBJ2-7; 7 bases align to TRBD1. This CDR3 has 16 residues. Germline V gene lookup returns CDR1 SGHRS and CDR2 YFSETQ. The V segment lost 4 bases and the J segment 1 base; nucleotides outside the gene matches: 11. The chain's CDR3 is CASSHGTAWASYEQYF. The CDR3 DNA is TGCGCCAGCAGCCACGGGACAGCCTGGGCTTCCTACGAGCAGTACTTC.

The CDR3 loop reads CASSYRGDGYTF. Written as DNA, the CDR3 is TGTGCCAGCAGTTACAGGGGTGATGGCTACACCTTC. The V and J genes are TRBV6-5 and TRBJ1-2; perhaps TRBD1 as D (5 bases). The CDR3 is 12 amino acids. Germline CDR1 reads MNHEY; CDR2 reads SVGAGI. Trimming removed 2 bases at V and 6 bases at J, with 7 bases between.

The V and J genes are TRBV6-6 and TRBJ2-7; TRBD2 matches 7 bases. Trimming removed 0 bases from V and 0 bases from J; junction bases left unmatched: 5. Germline CDR1 is MNHNY and CDR2 is SVGAGI (reference sequence). The CDR3 loop spans 16 amino acids. CDR3 in DNA: TGTGCCAGCAGTTACTCGGCTGGCGGGAGCTCCTACGAGCAGTACTTC. This gives the protein CASSYSAGGSSYEQYF.

The rearrangement joins TRBV29-1 to TRBJ2-7; D not resolved. Germline CDR1 reads SQVTM; CDR2 reads ANQGSEA. The CDR3 totals 11 residues. Trimming took off 3 bases at V and 3 bases at J, with 6 bases between the two ends. CDR3 sequence: CSVEMDYEQYF. DNA of the CDR3: TGCAGCGTTGAGATGGACTACGAGCAGTACTTC.

In regard to this clone: Lacking the conserved final phenylalanine or tryptophan, this CDR3 likely reflects a read error. It is unclear where the CDR3 begins or ends on the DNA, so no DNA is shown, and the CDR3 is as TCRdb lists it. The chain is built from TRBV2 and TRBJ1-1; TRBD1, the table's D call, lacks a check against the DNA. Germline lookup yields CDR1 SNHLY and CDR2 FYNNEI. The CDR3 has 14 residues if both end residues are counted. CDR3 in amino acids: CASSEGATWFLSFS.

The chain is built from TRBV7-9 and TRBJ2-7, with no clear D. The germline gives CDR1 SEHNR, CDR2 FQNEAQ (reference sequence). V lost 3 bases and J lost 3, with 12 bases in between. This CDR3 is 14 amino acids long. The DNA for the CDR3 is TGTGCCAGCAGCTTGGGCCGGACCAACTACGAGCAGTACTTC. Translation gives CASSLGRTNYEQYF.

This clone was observed a handful of times. The J gene is TRBJ1-5, the V gene TRBV6-5, with TRBD1 matching 7 bases. V gave up 6 bases and J gave up 3 bases; unmatched junction bases: 8. Germline lookup yields CDR1 MNHEY and CDR2 SVGAGI. This CDR3 region has 15 residues. This chain's CDR3 is CASSMDRNLNQPQHF. The CDR3 DNA follows: TGTGCCAGCAGCATGGACAGGAACCTCAATCAGCCCCAGCATTTT.

The table lists this clone with a count of one. The chain employs TRBV13 and TRBJ1-1; D call uncertain. Germline V gene data show CDR1 as PRHDT and CDR2 as FYEKMQ (reference sequence). Between the trimmed V and J ends, which lost 3 bases and 1 base, there was a span of 6 bases. The CDR3 runs 13 residues. CDR3: CASSFQRNTEAFF. The CDR3 bases are TGTGCCAGCAGCTTCCAGAGGAACACTGAAGCTTTCTTT.

V usage is TRBV7-2 and J usage is TRBJ1-2, with 7 bases matching TRBD1. J lost 7 bases, V lost 5 bases, and 10 bases had no gene match. The CDR3 sequence is 14 residues long. From germline, CDR1 is SGHTA and CDR2 FQGNSA. The CDR3 nucleotides are TGTGCCAGCAGCGCTACAGGGGAATCATCTGGCTACACCTTC. This codes for CASSATGESSGYTF.

J is TRBJ1-6 and V is TRBV7-9, with 8 bases aligning to TRBD1. The CDR3 length is 16 residues. The germline V gene encodes CDR1 SEHNR and CDR2 FQNEAQ (reference sequence). The V gene end was trimmed by 1 base and the J gene end by 10 bases; junction bases not matched to a gene: 9. CDR3 sequence: CASSLGDRGSSSPLHF. As DNA, the CDR3 is TGTGCCAGCAGCTTAGGAGACAGGGGTTCCTCCTCACCCCTCCACTTT.

This chain uses TRBV2 with TRBJ2-7; D gene uncertain. This CDR3 contains 14 residues. The germline CDR1 and CDR2 sequences are SNHLY and FYNNEI. Trimming cost V 3 bases and J 7 bases, with 16 bases left between them. CDR3 sequence: CASSDPRPAGEQYF. CDR3 sequence (DNA): TGTGCCAGCAGTGACCCCCGTCCTGCTGGAGAGCAGTACTTC.

This clone appeared once. The V call is TRBV19, the J call TRBJ2-3; D unclear. The V end was cut by 1 base, the J end by 1 base, with 6 bases between. Per germline, CDR1 LNHDA and CDR2 SQIVND (reference sequence). The CDR3 covers 14 residues. This CDR3 reads CASSIGTRTDTQYF. The CDR3, as DNA: TGTGCCAGTAGTATAGGCACCCGCACAGATACGCAGTATTTT. The variable domain in full, completed from reference TRBV19 and TRBJ2-3, reads DGGITQSPKYLFRKEGQNVTLSCEQNLNHDAMYWYRQDPGQGLRLIYYSQIVNDFQKGDIAEGYSVSREKKESFPLTVTSAQKNPTAFYLCASSIGTRTDTQYFGPGTRLTVL.

The chain combines TRBV4-2 with TRBJ2-7; TRBD2 matches 7 bases. Trimming removed 1 base from V and 2 bases from J; junction bases left unmatched: 14. Germline-derived CDR1 and CDR2 are LGHNA and YNFKEQ. This CDR3 spans 18 amino acids. The CDR3 DNA reads TGTGCCAGCAGCCAAGGGACTAGATTGGTGAGTGGCACCTACGAGCAGTACTTC. Residues: CASSQGTRLVSGTYEQYF.